This is a list of T cell receptor beta chains from one sample in a study of shared clonotypes between healthy human individuals. Measured with immunoSEQ multiplex PCR; TCRdb has only the in-frame clones, and not every one. Among approximately 530,000 clones listed, approximately 95% were seen once. The sample was naive CD4+ T cells sorted from blood. The source is a woman in her thirties in good health. CDR3s include the opening cysteine and the closing phenylalanine or tryptophan. Where a row states a size, it is once, few, many or the class of an expanded clone; other rows omit it.

j_gene	v_gene	abundance	CDR3aa
TRBJ2-1	TRBV6-1	-	CASSARDEQFF
TRBJ1-1	TRBV19	-	CASSITGNTEAFF
TRBJ2-7	TRBV5-6	-	CASSLPGASYEQYF
TRBJ2-1	TRBV28	-	CASSTPSGRAINEQFF
TRBJ1-1	TRBV18	-	CASSLGLGPYTEAFF
TRBJ2-7	TRBV21-1	-	CASGDGLAPYEQYF
TRBJ1-2	TRBV27	-	CASSAQTGTGVYGYTF
TRBJ1-4	TRBV7-8	-	CASSLGGQGNEKLFF
TRBJ1-2	TRBV7-9	-	CASSLDRDGYTF
TRBJ2-1	TRBV29-1	once	CSTTARVYNEQFF
TRBJ2-5	TRBV5-6	-	CASRGTPRGTQYF
TRBJ2-3	TRBV28	-	CASSFTYRFAAGLQSTDTQYF
TRBJ2-2	TRBV2	-	CASSVRRNTGELFF
TRBJ2-1	TRBV9	-	CASNLGDFGGEQFF
TRBJ1-4	TRBV10-2	-	CASTQGDREKLFF
TRBJ2-7	TRBV11-2	-	CASSPTGYEQYF
TRBJ1-3	TRBV6-6	-	CASSYSSGNTIYF
TRBJ1-1	TRBV18	once	CASSSGQDEAFF
TRBJ1-2	TRBV6-1	-	CASSESQGFGYTF
TRBJ2-1	TRBV7-6	-	CASSLARPYNEQFF
TRBJ2-7	TRBV2	-	CASRTDAYSYEQYF
TRBJ2-4	TRBV4-2	-	CASSQDGGDGLNIQYF
TRBJ2-7	TRBV5-4	-	CASNPTPGGYEQYF
TRBJ2-2	TRBV19	-	CASSIVAGGSSGELFF
TRBJ2-1	TRBV7-9	-	CASSSKLGTSGNNEQFF
TRBJ1-3	TRBV19	-	CASSSGTSSSGNTIYF
TRBJ2-5	TRBV10-1	-	CASSKAGPSGRETQYF
TRBJ2-7	TRBV11-3	-	CASSRRTSGSYEQYF
TRBJ1-3	TRBV7-6	-	CASSPTGVGNTIYF
TRBJ2-4	TRBV27	-	CASSSPTRDRKNIQYF
TRBJ1-4	TRBV23-1	-	CASSQSLHGCNEKLFF